These 21 T cell receptor beta chains share one sample of origin, sequenced in a study of blood T cell repertoires in COVID-19 (dated by TCRdb to the early 2020s). The library was generated by the immunoSEQ multiplex PCR assay. Here the immuneACCESS table is served through TCRdb, limited to in-frame sequences with V and J called. Missing clones are a known gap in these copies; in checked studies unresolved V genes cover under half, and the rest lacks a known reason. For this sample there are 350,000 to 450,000 clones; 70% to 90% appear just once. The ten largest clonotypes hold approximately 1.8% of the sample. The sequencing sample was made of PBMCs or T cells enriched from blood (not recorded which). The receptor source for this set is a man in his forties in a cohort exposed to, infected with or recovered from COVID-19 (not recorded which).

The chain combines TRBV10-3 with TRBJ1-5; D is perhaps TRBD1 (5 bases). CDR1 ENHRY and CDR2 SYGVKD come from the germline V gene. Trimming took 4 bases from V and 2 from J, leaving 9 bases between them. The CDR3 has 14 amino acids. CDR3 coding DNA: TGTGCCATCAGTGTCCAGGGTGGCAATCAGCCCCAGCATTTT. Translated, it gives CAISVQGGNQPQHF.

The chain employs TRBV6-6 and TRBJ1-5, with D perhaps TRBD1 (6 bases). Trimming removed 5 bases at V and 0 bases at J, with 17 bases between. The CDR3 length is 17 residues. Germline CDR1 is MNHNY and CDR2 is SVGAGI (reference sequence). For the CDR3, the DNA is TGTGCCAGCAGTCTCCGACCTGGGGGCGATAGCAATCAGCCCCAGCATTTT. Translation: CASSLRPGGDSNQPQHF.

V usage is TRBV27 and J usage is TRBJ2-7; TRBD2 matches at 15 bases. Germline V gene lookup returns CDR1 MNHEY and CDR2 SMNVEV (reference sequence). The ends lost 6 bases at V and 9 bases at J; junction bases unmatched: 9. This CDR3 is 15 amino acids long. The CDR3 spells CASSFGTSGRFPQYF. For the CDR3, the DNA is TGTGCCAGCAGCTTTGGGACTAGCGGGAGGTTCCCGCAGTACTTC.

J is TRBJ2-7 and V is TRBV7-9, with a tentative D call TRBD2 (5 bases). CDR1 and CDR2 from the germline V gene are SEHNR and FQNEAQ (reference sequence). The V end was cut by 1 base, the J end by 0 bases, with 13 bases between. CDR3 length: 16 residues. This chain's CDR3 is CASSLVRALYSYEQYF. CDR3 sequence (DNA): TGTGCCAGCAGCTTAGTGAGGGCCCTATACTCCTACGAGCAGTACTTC.

This clone was picked up a small number of times. The rearrangement uses TRBV27 and TRBJ1-1; D is possibly TRBD1 (6 bases). CDR1 MNHEY and CDR2 SMNVEV come from the germline V gene (reference sequence). V lost 7 bases to trimming and J lost 0 bases, with 12 bases between them. The CDR3 extends over 14 amino acids. CDR3 region: CASKPGQMNTEAFF. CDR3 coding DNA: TGTGCCAGCAAGCCGGGACAAATGAACACTGAAGCTTTCTTT.

The V and J genes are TRBV9 and TRBJ1-4; 9 bases are shared with TRBD1. The CDR3 contains 17 residues. From germline, CDR1 is SGDLS and CDR2 YYNGEE. V lost 0 bases to trimming and J lost 8 bases; unmatched junction nucleotides: 11. The CDR3 region is CASSVVRTGANGEKLFF. CDR3 sequence (DNA): TGTGCCAGCAGCGTAGTTCGGACAGGGGCTAACGGGGAAAAACTGTTTTTT. The full variable domain, its missing parts supplied by reference TRBV9 and TRBJ1-4, is DSGVTQTPKHLITATGQRVTLRCSPRSGDLSVYWYQQSLDQGLQFLIQYYNGEERAKGNILERFSAQQFPDLHSELNLSSLELGDSALYFCASSVVRTGANGEKLFFGSGTQLSVL.

Here the CDR3 DNA reads TGTGCCAGTTCAGTGAGGGAAATGGCTGGCACTGAAGCTTTCTTT. Translation gives CASSVREMAGTEAFF. The chain is built from TRBV18 and TRBJ1-1; unclear D gene. Trimming took 9 bases from V and 4 from J, leaving 21 bases between them. The germline V gene encodes CDR1 KGHSH and CDR2 LQKENI. This CDR3 contains 15 residues.

This rearrangement joins TRBV28 to TRBJ2-7, with D perhaps matching TRBD2 (6 bases). From germline, CDR1 is MDHEN and CDR2 SYDVKM. The germline V and J ends were trimmed by 6 bases and 3 bases, with 6 bases remaining between them. The CDR3 is 11 amino acids. The CDR3 here is CASSGSYEQYF. CDR3 nucleotides: TGTGCCAGCAGCGGGAGCTACGAGCAGTACTTC. Combining the CDR3 with reference TRBV28 and TRBJ2-7 gives the whole variable domain DVKVTQSSRYLVKRTGEKVFLECVQDMDHENMFWYRQDPGLGLRLIYFSYDVKMKEKGDIPEGYSVSREKKERFSLILESASTNQTSMYLCASSGSYEQYFGPGTRLTVT.

The chain links TRBV4-2 to TRBJ2-7, with D unresolved. The ends were cut back, 0 bases at V and 2 bases at J, with 8 bases in the middle. The CDR3 extends over 14 amino acids. Germline-derived CDR1 and CDR2 are LGHNA and YNFKEQ. As DNA, the CDR3 is TGTGCCAGCAGCCAAGAATTGCAGACCTACGAGCAGTACTTC. This sequence encodes CASSQELQTYEQYF.

This clone was recorded only once. V is TRBV7-3 and J is TRBJ2-5; no definite D call. Looked up from germline, CDR1 is SGHTA and CDR2 is FQGTGA. V was trimmed by 1 base and J by 4 bases, leaving 16 bases between them. The CDR3 extends over 16 amino acids. CDR3 DNA sequence: TGTGCCAGCAGCTTAAACGAAGTGGGCTTTAGAGAGACCCAGTACTTC. Amino acids: CASSLNEVGFRETQYF.

There are a few counts of this clone. The rearrangement joins TRBV19 to TRBJ2-2; 9 nucleotides match TRBD1. With V trimmed by 6 bases and J by 1 base, 6 bases remained unmatched. From germline, CDR1 is LNHDA and CDR2 SQIVND (reference sequence). CDR3 length: 16 amino acids. In DNA form, the CDR3 reads TGTGCCAGTAGACCGGGACAGGGCATGAACACCGGGGAGCTGTTTTTT. Encoded protein: CASRPGQGMNTGELFF. Drawing the rest from reference TRBV19 and TRBJ2-2, the complete variable domain is DGGITQSPKYLFRKEGQNVTLSCEQNLNHDAMYWYRQDPGQGLRLIYYSQIVNDFQKGDIAEGYSVSREKKESFPLTVTSAQKNPTAFYLCASRPGQGMNTGELFFGEGSRLTVL.

The gene calls are TRBV28 and TRBJ1-5; 8 bases are shared with TRBD1. Trimming cost V 5 bases and J 5 bases; bases outside gene matches: 2. Germline V CDR1 and CDR2: MDHEN, SYDVKM. The CDR3 contains 13 residues. CDR3 sequence reads: CASSETGDQPQHF. Written as DNA, the CDR3 is TGTGCCAGCAGTGAGACAGGGGATCAGCCCCAGCATTTT. Supplemented by reference TRBV28 and TRBJ1-5, the full variable domain reads DVKVTQSSRYLVKRTGEKVFLECVQDMDHENMFWYRQDPGLGLRLIYFSYDVKMKEKGDIPEGYSVSREKKERFSLILESASTNQTSMYLCASSETGDQPQHFGDGTRLSIL.

V and J are TRBV10-2 and TRBJ2-7; TRBD1 is a possible D gene (6 bases). V was shortened by 3 bases and J by 3 bases, with 15 bases between the two germline ends. There are 15 residues in the CDR3. Per germline, CDR1 WSHSY and CDR2 SAAADI. CDR3 residues: CASSDQGQPFYEQYF. Written as DNA, the CDR3 is TGCGCCAGCAGTGATCAGGGGCAGCCTTTCTACGAGCAGTACTTC.

This chain links TRBV6-5 with TRBJ2-5, with 9 nucleotides matching TRBD1. From germline, CDR1 is MNHEY and CDR2 SVGAGI. The V and J ends lost 6 bases and 5 bases, in that order; junction bases with no gene match: 7. The CDR3 has 14 residues. The CDR3 reads CASSRDRVMETQYF. The CDR3 nucleotides are TGTGCCAGCAGCCGGGACAGGGTTATGGAGACCCAGTACTTC.

The chain links TRBV2 to TRBJ2-1; TRBD1 is a possible D gene (6 bases). The V gene's germline CDR1 is SNHLY and CDR2 FYNNEI. V lost 7 bases and J lost 0, with 16 bases in between. The CDR3 runs to 16 residues. CDR3 in DNA: TGTGCCAGCAAAGCCAACAGGGCGAGCTCCTACAATGAGCAGTTCTTC. Amino acid sequence: CASKANRASSYNEQFF.

The CDR3 is CASSEGDEQYF. The CDR3, as DNA: TGTGCCAGCAGTGAAGGCGACGAGCAGTACTTC. This rearrangement joins TRBV6-1 to TRBJ2-7; D is unresolved. Looked up from germline, CDR1 is MNHNS and CDR2 is SASEGT. The CDR3 consists of 11 residues. V was shortened by 1 base and J by 5 bases, with 3 bases between the two germline ends.

The chain links TRBV27 to TRBJ1-1; TRBD1 aligns across 8 bases. The J segment lost 10 bases and the V segment lost 5 bases, leaving 12 bases of the junction unmatched. This CDR3 comprises 14 residues. Germline V CDR1 and CDR2: MNHEY, SMNVEV (reference sequence). The CDR3 sequence: CASSQPTSGTGAFF. CDR3 coding DNA: TGTGCCAGCAGTCAGCCCACCTCCGGGACAGGAGCTTTCTTT.

The J gene is TRBJ1-1, the V gene TRBV19; 8 positions agree with TRBD1. The V segment lost 7 bases and the J segment 5 bases; nucleotides outside the gene matches: 12. Germline CDR1 LNHDA, CDR2 SQIVND (reference sequence). The CDR3 is made up of 15 amino acids. Here the CDR3 reads CASNYQGALRTEAFF. As DNA, the CDR3 is TGTGCCAGTAATTACCAGGGGGCATTAAGGACTGAAGCTTTCTTT.

The chain recombines TRBV6-5 with TRBJ2-7; the D gene is possibly TRBD1 (5 bases). Germline-derived CDR1 and CDR2 are MNHEY and SVGAGI. There are 13 residues in the CDR3. The V gene lost 6 bases and the J gene lost 2 bases, with 11 bases spanning the gap. Here the CDR3 DNA reads TGTGCCAGCAGCCAGGGCCCAACCTACGAGCAGTACTTC. The encoded protein is CASSQGPTYEQYF.

As to this clone: Compared with germline, one end of the junction differs, possibly owing to a read error. The V and J genes are TRBV19 and TRBJ2-1; D gene unclear. The CDR3 loop spans 12 amino acids. The germline V gene encodes CDR1 LNHDA and CDR2 SQIVND (reference sequence). CDR3 nucleotides: TGTGCCAGTAGTCTAGACTCAGGAGAGCAGTTCTTC. Translated, it gives CASSLDSGEQFF.

The CDR3 protein is CATSDFDNRGPGTEAFF. As DNA, the CDR3 is TGTGCCACCAGTGATTTTGATAACAGGGGGCCAGGCACTGAAGCTTTCTTT. This chain uses TRBV24-1 with TRBJ1-1; 9 bases map to TRBD1. This CDR3 contains 17 residues. Germline CDR1 reads KGHDR; CDR2 reads SFDVKD. The junction had 9 bases not matched to a gene; V was cut back by 1 base and J by 4 bases.